This passage covers 18 T cell receptor beta chains from one sample sequenced in a study of beta chain features in type 1 diabetes. Sequencing targeted expressed TCRB transcripts, as all isolated RNA had been reverse transcribed. The protocol was immunoSEQ multiplex PCR, while the TCRdb copy is restricted to in-frame clones and leaves out a portion. The sample has hundreds of thousands of clones, around 15% seen once. The study, taken as a whole, reports: Significant though moderate, a shortening of TCRB CDR3s appeared in all four CD4+ subsets of Type 1 diabetes patients.

The antigens these receptors bind are not known. The sequencing input was naive CD4+ T cells from blood. The receptors derive from a man younger than 30 with type 1 diabetes.

This clone appeared a few times. V usage is TRBV11-3 and J usage is TRBJ2-1; tentative D call: TRBD1 (6 bases). Germline CDR1 and CDR2: SGHNT and YENEEA. CDR3 length equals 12 residues. V was pared by 3 bases and J by 10 bases, with 10 bases between. The CDR3 loop is CASSFSGAEQFF. The CDR3 DNA sequence: TGTGCCAGCAGCTTTTCAGGGGCCGAGCAGTTCTTC.

The chain links TRBV4-1 to TRBJ1-2; 7 bases align to TRBD1. The CDR3 sequence is 16 residues long. V trimming: 3 bases; J trimming: 0 bases; junction bases outside the gene matches: 7. Per the germline V gene, CDR1 is MGHRA and CDR2 is YSYEKL. This CDR3 is CASSHTGAEPNYGYTF. The CDR3 nucleotides are TGCGCCAGCAGCCATACAGGGGCCGAGCCTAACTATGGCTACACCTTC.

This clone was found a few times. The rearrangement uses TRBV18 and TRBJ1-1, with a weak D call TRBD1 (5 bases). Germline CDR1 KGHSH, CDR2 LQKENI. V lost 2 bases and J lost 8, with 12 bases in between. The CDR3 is made up of 13 amino acids. The CDR3 here is CASSPGTDLEAFF. CDR3 DNA sequence: TGTGCCAGCTCACCAGGGACGGACCTCGAAGCTTTCTTT. Full variable domain (rest looked up from reference TRBV18 and TRBJ1-1): NAGVMQNPRHLVRRRGQEARLRCSPMKGHSHVYWYRQLPEEGLKFMVYLQKENIIDESGMPKERFSAEFPKEGPSILRIQQVVRGDSAAYFCASSPGTDLEAFFGQGTRLTVV.

CDR3 protein: CASGLVGSGTEAFF. DNA for the CDR3: TGTGCTAGTGGTTTGGTAGGCTCAGGCACTGAAGCTTTCTTT. This chain uses TRBV12-5 with TRBJ1-1; D gene uncertain. The V end lost 0 bases, the J end lost 4 bases, and 9 bases lay between the germline ends. This CDR3 is 14 amino acids long. The germline gives CDR1 LGHNT, CDR2 FRNRAP.

This clone was picked up a small number of times. This rearrangement joins TRBV7-9 to TRBJ2-7; maybe TRBD1 (5 bases). Germline loops: CDR1 SEHNR, CDR2 FQNEAQ (reference sequence). This CDR3 spans 15 amino acids. Between the trimmed V and J ends, which lost 5 bases and 2 bases, there was a span of 16 bases. CDR3 DNA sequence: TGTGCCAGCAGCCGAAACGTCAGGGATGCCTACGAGCAGTACTTC. Translated: CASSRNVRDAYEQYF.

In its sample, this clone was seen a few times. This sequence joins TRBV28 and TRBJ1-1; D is undetermined. CDR1 MDHEN and CDR2 SYDVKM come from the germline V gene. The CDR3 has 13 amino acids. V was shortened by 5 bases and J by 0 bases, with 7 bases between the two germline ends. CDR3 sequence: CASSEPLNTEAFF. The CDR3 bases are TGTGCCAGCAGTGAACCGCTGAACACTGAAGCTTTCTTT.

The CDR3: CSVLLFGSRYTEAFF. The DNA of the CDR3 is TGCAGCGTTCTCCTGTTTGGCAGTCGCTACACTGAAGCTTTCTTT. The genes are TRBV29-1 and TRBJ1-1, with no clear D. Germline V gives CDR1 SQVTM, CDR2 ANQGSEA. Between the trimmed V and J ends, which lost 5 bases and 3 bases, there was a span of 19 bases. The CDR3 is 15 residues long.

This clone has a handful of counts. The chain couples TRBV10-3 to TRBJ2-1; D unresolved. Germline lookup yields CDR1 ENHRY and CDR2 SYGVKD. This CDR3 has 13 amino acids. Trimming left V 3 bases short and J 2 bases short, with 5 bases between. The CDR3 DNA is TGTGCCATCAGTGAAGGACCCTACAATGAGCAGTTCTTC. Protein sequence: CAISEGPYNEQFF.

This clone was detected a few times. The chain uses TRBV7-3 and TRBJ2-1; D gene ambiguous. Trimming took 2 bases from V and 9 from J, leaving 8 bases between them. This CDR3 comprises 12 residues. Germline CDR1 SGHTA, CDR2 FQGTGA. The CDR3 protein is CASSLDLGEQFF. The CDR3 DNA sequence: TGTGCCAGCAGCTTAGATTTGGGTGAGCAGTTCTTC.

This clone turned up a few times. The chain has TRBV18 and TRBJ2-4; 7 bases agree with TRBD1. Per the germline V gene, CDR1 is KGHSH and CDR2 is LQKENI. Trimming removed 4 bases from V and 5 bases from J; junction bases left unmatched: 8. The CDR3 covers 15 residues. In nucleotides, the CDR3 is TGTGCCAGCTCACGGGCCCCCGGACAGGAAAACATTCAGTACTTC. Translation gives CASSRAPGQENIQYF.

The chain recombines TRBV6-5 with TRBJ2-1; D unclear. Trimming stripped 6 bases from V and 5 bases from J, with 8 bases between. There are 12 residues in the CDR3. The V gene's germline CDR1 is MNHEY and CDR2 SVGAGI. The DNA of the CDR3 is TGTGCCAGCAGACGACAAAACAATGAGCAGTTCTTC. It codes for CASRRQNNEQFF.

This clone appeared a few times. This specimen includes other DNA sequences encoding the same CDR3. The rearrangement joins TRBV18 to TRBJ1-1; D unresolved. This CDR3 contains 13 residues. V was trimmed by 6 bases and J by 1 base, leaving 9 bases between them. CDR1 is KGHSH, CDR2 LQKENI, per germline. The chain's CDR3 is CASSPGRNTEAFF. The CDR3 DNA reads as TGTGCCAGCTCCCCAGGACGGAACACTGAAGCTTTCTTT.

The chain recombines TRBV5-4 with TRBJ1-5; the D gene is possibly TRBD1 (6 bases). Germline V CDR1 and CDR2: SGHNT, YYREEE (reference sequence). This CDR3 has 15 residues. The V gene lost 2 bases and the J gene lost 4 bases, with 13 bases spanning the gap. The CDR3 DNA follows: TGTGCCAGCAGCTTACAGGGAGGGGAAAATCAGCCCCAGCATTTT. This sequence encodes CASSLQGGENQPQHF.

The rearrangement uses TRBV19 and TRBJ1-5, with TRBD1 matching over 7 bases. Per the germline V gene, CDR1 is LNHDA and CDR2 is SQIVND (reference sequence). This CDR3 is 12 amino acids long. J lost 3 bases, V lost 8 bases, and 1 base had no gene match. For the CDR3, the DNA is TGTGCCAGTGACAGGGACAATCAGCCCCAGCATTTT. Protein sequence: CASDRDNQPQHF.

The chain uses TRBV29-1 and TRBJ1-5; D is perhaps TRBD1 (5 bases). The CDR3 has 12 residues. V lost 6 bases to trimming and J lost 5 bases, with 11 bases between them. CDR1 is SQVTM and CDR2 is ANQGSEA in the germline V gene. CDR3 in DNA: TGCAGCGTGCAGGGAAAGGATCAGCCCCAGCATTTT. Translation gives CSVQGKDQPQHF.

This clone has more than one count but fewer than ten. The chain couples TRBV15 to TRBJ2-6; a weak D match, TRBD1 (6 bases). Trimming removed 7 bases from V and 1 base from J, with 11 bases in between. The CDR3 runs to 15 residues. Germline-derived CDR1 and CDR2 are LNHNV and YYDKDF (reference sequence). The CDR3 sequence is CATNADRSGANVLTF. CDR3 in DNA: TGTGCCACCAACGCGGACAGATCTGGGGCCAACGTCCTGACTTTC.

J is TRBJ2-4 and V is TRBV30; TRBD1 agrees at 9 bases. Germline values: CDR1 GTSNPN, CDR2 SVGIG (reference sequence). Trimming removed 5 bases from V and 7 bases from J; junction bases left unmatched: 6. The CDR3 has 13 amino acids. In DNA form, the CDR3 reads TGTGCCTGGGACAGGGGGAGGAGGAACATTCAGTACTTC. Translation gives CAWDRGRRNIQYF. Based on the CDR3 plus reference TRBV30 and TRBJ2-4, the full variable domain is SQTIHQWPATLVQPVGSPLSLECTVEGTSNPNLYWYRQAAGRGLQLLFYSVGIGQISSEVPQNLSASRPQDRQFILSSKKLLLSDSGFYLCAWDRGRRNIQYFGAGTRLSVL.

This clone was detected only a few times. This chain uses TRBV7-9 with TRBJ2-1; D possibly corresponds to TRBD2 (5 bases). V was clipped by 1 base and J by 10 bases, with 14 bases between them. The CDR3 has 14 residues. Per the germline V gene, CDR1 is SEHNR and CDR2 is FQNEAQ (reference sequence). Written as DNA, the CDR3 is TGTGCCAGCAGCTTAGTGGGTCTAGCATACGAGCAGTTCTTC. This translates into CASSLVGLAYEQFF.